The entry that follows covers one TCR beta chain sequence. Its specificity is unknown. These data are taken from a study of T cells after yellow fever vaccination. The CDR3 sequence is 15 residues long. Germline CDR1 reads SEHNR; CDR2 reads FQNEAQ (reference sequence). Trimming removed 8 bases from V and 2 bases from J, with 16 bases in between. By 5'RACE template switching, TCR cDNA was produced, with a universal primer site and UMIs added in the process. TCRdb reprocessed the 5' RACE reads via MiXCR and lists one record per CDR3 protein. The table has about 500,000 distinct CDR3 sequences, roughly 17% seen once; the top ten hold 17%. Study-wide findings and caveats: Clonotypes shared by both compartments, CD4 and CD8, made up a small share.

V is TRBV7-9 and J is TRBJ2-1; no definite D call. The source is a man aged 18-30 years who received the YFV17D yellow fever vaccine. The input for sequencing was PBMCs, taken 5 days after the first yellow fever vaccination. CDR3 bases: TGTGCCAGCCTGGCAGGTCAGTCCGCCTACAATGAGCAGTTCTTC. This gives the protein CASLAGQSAYNEQFF.